This T cell receptor (beta chain) came from a study of blood T cell repertoires in COVID-19. In the study overall: Donors in the United States, Italy and Spain gave samples during acute or convalescent COVID-19.

Trimming took 3 bases from V and 7 from J, leaving 10 bases between them. Germline lookup yields CDR1 SEHNR and CDR2 FQNEAQ (reference sequence). This CDR3 is 13 amino acids long. Authors' processing steps: Amplified reference gene primers provided the basis for estimating nucleated cell counts. Assay: immunoSEQ multiplex PCR; the TCRdb copy retains only in-frame clones and omits some. That table supplies the V and J calls and clone size; D and trimming were determined from the DNA. The sample has 60,000 to 65,000 clones, about three quarters seen once. This chain uses TRBV7-9 with TRBJ1-5; D is perhaps TRBD1 (5 bases). Input material: peripheral blood. The TCR was taken from a human donor in a cohort sampled during active COVID-19. In nucleotides, the CDR3 is TGTGCCAGCAGCTTGCAGGGTCGACAGCCCCAGCATTTT. Its translation is CASSLQGRQPQHF.